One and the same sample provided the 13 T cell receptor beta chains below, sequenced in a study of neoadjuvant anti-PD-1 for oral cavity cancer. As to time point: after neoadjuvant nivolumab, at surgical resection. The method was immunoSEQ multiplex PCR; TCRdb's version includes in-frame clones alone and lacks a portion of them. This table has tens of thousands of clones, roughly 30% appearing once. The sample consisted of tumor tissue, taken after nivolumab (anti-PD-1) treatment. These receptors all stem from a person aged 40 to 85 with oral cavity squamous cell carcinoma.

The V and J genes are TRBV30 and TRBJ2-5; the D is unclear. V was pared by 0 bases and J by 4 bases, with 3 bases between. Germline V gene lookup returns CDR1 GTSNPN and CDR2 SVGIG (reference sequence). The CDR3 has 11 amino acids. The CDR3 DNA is TGTGCCTGGAGTGTAGGAGAGACCCAGTACTTC. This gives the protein CAWSVGETQYF.

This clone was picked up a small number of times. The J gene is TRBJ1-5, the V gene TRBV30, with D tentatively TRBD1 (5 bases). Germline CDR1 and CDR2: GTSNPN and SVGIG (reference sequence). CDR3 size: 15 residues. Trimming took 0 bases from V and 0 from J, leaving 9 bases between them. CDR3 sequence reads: CAWSVGGGSNQPQHF. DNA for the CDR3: TGTGCCTGGAGTGTCGGGGGAGGTAGCAATCAGCCCCAGCATTTT.

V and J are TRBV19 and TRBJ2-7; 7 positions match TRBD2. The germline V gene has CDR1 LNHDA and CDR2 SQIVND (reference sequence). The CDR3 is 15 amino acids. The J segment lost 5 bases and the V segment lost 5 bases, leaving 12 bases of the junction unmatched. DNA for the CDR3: TGTGCCAGTAGTGCCCACTGGCGGGAGAGCGACGAGCAGTACTTC. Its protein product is CASSAHWRESDEQYF.

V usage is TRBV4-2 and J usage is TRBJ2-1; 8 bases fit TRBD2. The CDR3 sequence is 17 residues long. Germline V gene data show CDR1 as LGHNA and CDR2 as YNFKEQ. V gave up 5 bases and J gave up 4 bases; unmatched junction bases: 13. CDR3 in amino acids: CASSKSGGGVGYNEQFF. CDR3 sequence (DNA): TGTGCCAGCAGCAAGAGCGGGGGCGGGGTGGGGTACAATGAGCAGTTCTTC.

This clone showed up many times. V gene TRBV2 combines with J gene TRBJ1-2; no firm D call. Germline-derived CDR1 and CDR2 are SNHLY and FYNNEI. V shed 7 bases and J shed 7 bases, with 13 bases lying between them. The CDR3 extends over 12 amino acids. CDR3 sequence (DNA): TGTGCCAGCAAGTCGGACGAGCGTGGCTACACCTTC. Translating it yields CASKSDERGYTF.

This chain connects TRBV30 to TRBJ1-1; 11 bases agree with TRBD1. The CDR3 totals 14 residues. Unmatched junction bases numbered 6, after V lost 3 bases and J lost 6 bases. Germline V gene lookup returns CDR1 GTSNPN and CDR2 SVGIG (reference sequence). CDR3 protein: CAWRGQGEVSEAFF. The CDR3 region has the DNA TGTGCCTGGAGGGGACAGGGGGAGGTCTCTGAAGCTTTCTTT.

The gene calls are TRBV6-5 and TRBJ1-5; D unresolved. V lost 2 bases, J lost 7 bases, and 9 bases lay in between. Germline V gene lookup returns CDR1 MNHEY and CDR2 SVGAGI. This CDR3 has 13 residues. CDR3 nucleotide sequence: TGTGCCAGCAGTTACGGCCAGTTGCAGCCCCAGCATTTT. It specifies CASSYGQLQPQHF.

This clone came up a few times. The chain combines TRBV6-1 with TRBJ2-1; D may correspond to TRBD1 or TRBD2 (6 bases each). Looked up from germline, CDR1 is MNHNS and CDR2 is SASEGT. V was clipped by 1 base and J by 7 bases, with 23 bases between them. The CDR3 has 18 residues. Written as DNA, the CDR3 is TGTGCCAGCAGTGAAGGCGAAACTGACAGGAGGGTCTTGAATGAGCAGTTCTTC. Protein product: CASSEGETDRRVLNEQFF.

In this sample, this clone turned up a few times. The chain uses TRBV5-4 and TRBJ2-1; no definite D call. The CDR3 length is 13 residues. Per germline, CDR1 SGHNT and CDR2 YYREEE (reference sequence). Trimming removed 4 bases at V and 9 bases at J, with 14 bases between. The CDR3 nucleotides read TGTGCCAGCAGCCCCCTGGGCGCAGGTGAGCAGTTCTTC. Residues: CASSPLGAGEQFF.

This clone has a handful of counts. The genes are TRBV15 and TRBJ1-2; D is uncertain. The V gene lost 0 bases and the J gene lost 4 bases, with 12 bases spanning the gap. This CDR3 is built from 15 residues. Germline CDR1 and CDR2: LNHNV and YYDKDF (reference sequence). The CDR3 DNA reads TGTGCCACCAGCAGAGATCTGACGGTACTCTATGGCTACACCTTC. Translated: CATSRDLTVLYGYTF. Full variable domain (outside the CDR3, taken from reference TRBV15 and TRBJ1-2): DAMVIQNPRYQVTQFGKPVTLSCSQTLNHNVMYWYQQKSSQAPKLLFHYYDKDFNNEADTPDNFQSRRPNTSFCFLDIRSPGLGDTAMYLCATSRDLTVLYGYTFGSGTRLTVV.

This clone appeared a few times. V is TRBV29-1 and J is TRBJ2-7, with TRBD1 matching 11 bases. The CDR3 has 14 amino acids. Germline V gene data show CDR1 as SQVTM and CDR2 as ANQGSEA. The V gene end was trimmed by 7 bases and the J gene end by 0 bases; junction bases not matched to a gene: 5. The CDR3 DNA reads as TGCAGCGCCGGGACAGGGGGTAGCTCCTACGAGCAGTACTTC. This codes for CSAGTGGSSYEQYF.

CDR3 protein: CASSLRDRRGEQYF. The CDR3 DNA reads TGTGCCAGCAGCTTGCGAGACAGGAGGGGCGAGCAGTACTTC. J is TRBJ2-7 and V is TRBV5-8; D might be TRBD1 or TRBD2, each matching 6 bases. V dropped 1 base and J dropped 6 bases, with 14 bases sitting between them. This CDR3 spans 14 amino acids. CDR1 is SGHTS and CDR2 is YDEGEE in the germline V gene.

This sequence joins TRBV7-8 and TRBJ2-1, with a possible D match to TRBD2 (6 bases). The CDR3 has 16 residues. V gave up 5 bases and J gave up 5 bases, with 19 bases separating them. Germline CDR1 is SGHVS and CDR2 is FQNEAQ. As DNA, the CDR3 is TGTGCCAGCAGCCAGAGAACGGCGGGACTCAACAATGAGCAGTTCTTC. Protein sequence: CASSQRTAGLNNEQFF. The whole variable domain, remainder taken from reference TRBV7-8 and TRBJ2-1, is GAGVSQSPRYKVAKRGQDVALRCDPISGHVSLFWYQQALGQGPEFLTYFQNEAQLDKSGLPSDRFFAERPEGSVSTLKIQRTQQEDSAVYLCASSQRTAGLNNEQFFGPGTRLTVL.